A single T cell receptor (beta chain) is shown here with its context. Sequence at one end of the junction differs from germline and may be a read error. This entry is derived from a study of T cell changes during pregnancy in multiple sclerosis. Sequencing was performed with immunoSEQ multiplex PCR; in TCRdb, only in-frame clones are kept and a portion is missing. The table includes more than 35,000 clones, approximately 90% detected once. The CDR3 spans 12 residues. Looked up from germline, CDR1 is MNHNS and CDR2 is SASEGT. This chain connects TRBV6-1 to TRBJ1-1; TRBD1 matches 7 bases. The sequence was obtained from a female donor in good health, enrolled as a control in a pregnancy study. The sequenced sample was CD4+ T cells from peripheral blood mononuclear cells, obtained in the first trimester of pregnancy. The CDR3 loop reads CASIERQGRAFF. The CDR3 DNA reads TGTGCCAGCATTGAACGACAGGGACGGGCTTTCTTT.